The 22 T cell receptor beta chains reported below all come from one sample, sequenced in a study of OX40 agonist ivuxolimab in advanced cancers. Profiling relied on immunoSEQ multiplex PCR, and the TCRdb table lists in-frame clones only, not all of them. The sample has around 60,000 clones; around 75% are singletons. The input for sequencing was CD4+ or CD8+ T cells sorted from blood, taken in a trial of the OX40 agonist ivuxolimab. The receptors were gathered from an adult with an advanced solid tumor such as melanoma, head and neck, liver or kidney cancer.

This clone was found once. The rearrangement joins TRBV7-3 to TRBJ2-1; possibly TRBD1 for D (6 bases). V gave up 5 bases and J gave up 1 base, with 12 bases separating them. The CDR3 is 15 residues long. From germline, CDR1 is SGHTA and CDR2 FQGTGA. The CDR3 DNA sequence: TGTGCCAGCAGCCCTCAGGGGTGGTCCTACAATGAGCAGTTCTTC. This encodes CASSPQGWSYNEQFF.

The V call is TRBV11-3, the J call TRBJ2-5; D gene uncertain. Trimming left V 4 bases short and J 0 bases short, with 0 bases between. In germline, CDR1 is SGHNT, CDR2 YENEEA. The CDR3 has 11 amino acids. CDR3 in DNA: TGTGCCAGCAGCTACCAAGAGACCCAGTACTTC. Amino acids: CASSYQETQYF.

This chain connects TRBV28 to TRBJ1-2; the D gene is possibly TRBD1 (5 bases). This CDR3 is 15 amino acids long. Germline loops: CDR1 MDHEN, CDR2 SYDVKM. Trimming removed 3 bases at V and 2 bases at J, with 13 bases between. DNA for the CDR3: TGTGCCAGCAGTTTTGGGCAGGGAGCCAACTATGGCTACACCTTC. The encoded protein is CASSFGQGANYGYTF.

Here the CDR3 reads CASRIYYEQYF. The CDR3 DNA is TGCGCCAGCAGAATCTACTACGAGCAGTACTTC. The chain couples TRBV23-1 to TRBJ2-7; D unresolved. TRBV23-1 qualifies as an ORF whose function is uncertain. Trimming cost V 6 bases and J 3 bases, with 6 bases left between them. CDR3 length: 11 residues.

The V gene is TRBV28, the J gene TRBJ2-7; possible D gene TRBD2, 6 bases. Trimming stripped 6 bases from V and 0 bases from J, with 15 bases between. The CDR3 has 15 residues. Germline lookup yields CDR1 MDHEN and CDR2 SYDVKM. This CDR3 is CASRPGTASSYEQYF. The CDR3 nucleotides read TGTGCCAGCAGGCCAGGGACTGCGAGCTCCTACGAGCAGTACTTC.

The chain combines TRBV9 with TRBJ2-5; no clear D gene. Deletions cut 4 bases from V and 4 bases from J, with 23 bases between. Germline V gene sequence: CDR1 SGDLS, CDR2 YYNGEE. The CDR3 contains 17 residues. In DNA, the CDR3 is TGTGCCAGCAGCCCAGGAAGGAGTCTAGGGTTCTTAGAGACCCAGTACTTC. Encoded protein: CASSPGRSLGFLETQYF.

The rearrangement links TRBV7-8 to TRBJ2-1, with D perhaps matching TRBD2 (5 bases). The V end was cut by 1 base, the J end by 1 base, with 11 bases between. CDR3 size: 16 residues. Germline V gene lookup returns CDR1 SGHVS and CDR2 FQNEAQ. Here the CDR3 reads CASSLEGGPSYNEQFF. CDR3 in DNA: TGTGCCAGCAGCTTAGAAGGCGGGCCGTCCTACAATGAGCAGTTCTTC.

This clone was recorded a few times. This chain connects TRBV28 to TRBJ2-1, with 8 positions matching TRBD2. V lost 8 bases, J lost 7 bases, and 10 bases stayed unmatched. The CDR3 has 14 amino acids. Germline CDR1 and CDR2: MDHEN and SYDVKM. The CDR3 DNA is TGTGCCAGCCTAAATCCGGGAGGGCAGAATGAGCAGTTCTTC. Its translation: CASLNPGGQNEQFF.

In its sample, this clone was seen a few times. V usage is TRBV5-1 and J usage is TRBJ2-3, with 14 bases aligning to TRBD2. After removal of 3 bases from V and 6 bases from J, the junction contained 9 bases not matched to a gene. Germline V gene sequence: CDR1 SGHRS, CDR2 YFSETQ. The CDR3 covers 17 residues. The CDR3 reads CASSSGGLAGGGDTQYF. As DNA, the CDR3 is TGCGCCAGCAGCTCGGGAGGACTAGCGGGAGGCGGGGATACGCAGTATTTT. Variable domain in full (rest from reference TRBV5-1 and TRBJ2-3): KAGVTQTPRYLIKTRGQQVTLSCSPISGHRSVSWYQQTPGQGLQFLFEYFSETQRNKGNFPGRFSGRQFSNSRSEMNVSTLELGDSALYLCASSSGGLAGGGDTQYFGPGTRLTVL.

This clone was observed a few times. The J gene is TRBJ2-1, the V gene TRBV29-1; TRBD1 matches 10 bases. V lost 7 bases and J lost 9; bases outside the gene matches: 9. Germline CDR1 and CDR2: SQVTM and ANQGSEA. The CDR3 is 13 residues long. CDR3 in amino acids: CSGTGTGEVEQFF. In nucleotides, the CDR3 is TGCAGCGGTACCGGGACAGGGGAGGTTGAGCAGTTCTTC.

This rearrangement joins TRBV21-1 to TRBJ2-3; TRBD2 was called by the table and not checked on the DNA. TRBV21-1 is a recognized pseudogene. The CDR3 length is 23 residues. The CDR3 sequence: CASSTSRSQGIPTSGGVTDTQYF. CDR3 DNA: TGTGCCAGCAGCACCTCCCGGTCCCAGGGAATCCCGACTAGCGGGGGGGTTACAGATACGCAGTATTTT.

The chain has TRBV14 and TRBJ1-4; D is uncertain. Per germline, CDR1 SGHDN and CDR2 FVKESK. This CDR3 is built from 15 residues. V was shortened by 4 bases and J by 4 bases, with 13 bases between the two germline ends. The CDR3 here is CASSPNGRGNEKLFF. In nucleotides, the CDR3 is TGTGCCAGCAGCCCAAACGGACGGGGTAATGAAAAACTGTTTTTT.

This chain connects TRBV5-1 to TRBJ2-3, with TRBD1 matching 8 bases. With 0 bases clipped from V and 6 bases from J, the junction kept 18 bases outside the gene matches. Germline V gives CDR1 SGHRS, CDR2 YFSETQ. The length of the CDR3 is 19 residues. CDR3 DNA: TGCGCCAGCAGCTTGGGACCTCAGGGGGCGCCTCACACCGAGGATACGCAGTATTTT. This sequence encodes CASSLGPQGAPHTEDTQYF.

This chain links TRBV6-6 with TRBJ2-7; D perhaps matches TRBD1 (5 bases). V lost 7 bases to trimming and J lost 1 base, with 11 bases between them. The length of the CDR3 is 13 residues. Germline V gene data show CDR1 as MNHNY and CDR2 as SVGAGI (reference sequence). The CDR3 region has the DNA TGTGCCAGCACGACAGCAGGTTCCTACGAGCAGTACTTC. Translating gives CASTTAGSYEQYF.

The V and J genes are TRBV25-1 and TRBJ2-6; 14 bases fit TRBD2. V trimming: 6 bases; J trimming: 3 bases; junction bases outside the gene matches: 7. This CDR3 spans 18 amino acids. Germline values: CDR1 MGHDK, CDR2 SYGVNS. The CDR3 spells CASSLTSGGAFGANVLTF. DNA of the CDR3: TGTGCCAGCAGCCTGACTAGCGGGGGGGCTTTTGGGGCCAACGTCCTGACTTTC.

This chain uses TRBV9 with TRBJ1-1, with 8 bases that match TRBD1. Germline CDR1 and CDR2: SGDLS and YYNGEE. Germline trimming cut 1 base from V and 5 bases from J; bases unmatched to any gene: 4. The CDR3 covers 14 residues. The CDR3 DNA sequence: TGTGCCAGCAGCGTACAGGGGGCGAGGACTGAAGCTTTCTTT. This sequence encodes CASSVQGARTEAFF.

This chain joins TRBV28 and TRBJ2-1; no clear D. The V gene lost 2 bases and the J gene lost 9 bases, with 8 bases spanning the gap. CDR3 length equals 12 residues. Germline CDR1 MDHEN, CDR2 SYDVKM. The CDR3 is CASSLRVSEQFF. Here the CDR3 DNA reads TGTGCCAGCAGTTTAAGGGTCAGTGAGCAGTTCTTC.

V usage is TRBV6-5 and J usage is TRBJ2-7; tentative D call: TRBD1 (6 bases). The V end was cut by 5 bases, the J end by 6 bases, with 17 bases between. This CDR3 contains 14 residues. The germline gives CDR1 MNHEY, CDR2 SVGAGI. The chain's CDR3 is CASSPRPDSIEQYF. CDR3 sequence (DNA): TGTGCCAGCAGTCCCCGCCCGGACAGTATCGAGCAGTACTTC.

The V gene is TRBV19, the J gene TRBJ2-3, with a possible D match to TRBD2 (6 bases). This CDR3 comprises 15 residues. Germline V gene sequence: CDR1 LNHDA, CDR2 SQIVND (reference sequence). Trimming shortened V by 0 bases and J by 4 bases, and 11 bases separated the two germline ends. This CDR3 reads CASSIEGSGADTQYF. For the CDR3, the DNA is TGTGCCAGTAGTATAGAAGGGTCGGGGGCAGATACGCAGTATTTT.

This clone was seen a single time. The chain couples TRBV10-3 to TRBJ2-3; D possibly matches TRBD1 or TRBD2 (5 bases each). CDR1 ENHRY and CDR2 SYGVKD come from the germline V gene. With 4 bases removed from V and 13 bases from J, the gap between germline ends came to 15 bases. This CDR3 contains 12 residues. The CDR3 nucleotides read TGTGCCATCAGTGCCCCCCCGGGGCACAAGTATTTT. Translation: CAISAPPGHKYF.

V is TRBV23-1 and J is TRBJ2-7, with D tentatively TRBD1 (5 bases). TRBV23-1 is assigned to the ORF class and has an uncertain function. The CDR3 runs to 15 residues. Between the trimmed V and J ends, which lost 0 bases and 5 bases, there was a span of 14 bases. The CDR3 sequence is CASSQSTGHTDEQYF. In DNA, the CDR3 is TGCGCCAGCAGTCAATCTACAGGACATACGGACGAGCAGTACTTC.

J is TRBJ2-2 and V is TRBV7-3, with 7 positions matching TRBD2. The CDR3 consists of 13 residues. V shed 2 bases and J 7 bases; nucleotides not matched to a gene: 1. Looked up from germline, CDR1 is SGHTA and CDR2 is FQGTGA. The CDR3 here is CASSLGLDGELFF. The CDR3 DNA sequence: TGTGCCAGCAGCTTAGGACTAGACGGGGAGCTGTTTTTT.